A selection of T cell receptor beta chains follows, all from one sample in a study of vaccination and CD4 T cells after COVID-19. TCRdb re-derived calls from the PCR reads in MiXCR, one entry per CDR3 protein. The table includes under 25,000 distinct CDR3 sequences, about 44% detected once. The antigens these receptors bind are not known. The source was CD4+ T cells from blood, cultured in vitro, collected before SARS-CoV-2 vaccination. These receptors came from a human donor who had recovered from COVID-19. CDR3s include the opening cysteine and the closing phenylalanine or tryptophan. D genes are given only for firm matches. The size field is filled for only some rows; it gives once, few, many or a size class.

J gene	clone size	V gene	D gene	CDR3 protein	CDR3 DNA
TRBJ2-7	-	TRBV15	-	CATSRERGRFYEQYF	TGTGCCACCAGCAGAGAGAGGGGCAGGTTCTACGAGCAGTACTTC
TRBJ1-1	-	TRBV19	TRBD1	CASSISRTGGTEAFF	TGTGCCAGTAGTATAAGTCGAACAGGGGGCACTGAAGCTTTCTTT
TRBJ1-6	few	TRBV7-2	TRBD1	CASSPPGGGAGSPLHF	TGTGCCAGCAGCCCCCCAGGAGGGGGCGCAGGGTCACCCCTCCACTTT
TRBJ2-1	-	TRBV2	-	CASSYLMGNEQFF	TGTGCCAGCAGCTACTTGATGGGAAATGAGCAGTTCTTC
TRBJ2-3	-	TRBV20-1	TRBD2	CSARVQGLAPDTQYF	TGCAGTGCTAGAGTCCAGGGACTAGCGCCAGATACGCAGTATTTT
TRBJ2-5	few	TRBV20-1	-	CSAGIGGTPLGTQYF	TGCAGTGCGGGGATCGGGGGGACACCCTTGGGGACCCAGTACTTC
TRBJ1-6	few	TRBV7-9	-	CASSLAVGAPLHF	TGTGCCAGCAGCTTAGCCGTGGGGGCTCCCCTCCACTTT
TRBJ2-3	few	TRBV10-1	-	CASSESGKDTQYF	TGCGCCAGCAGTGAAAGCGGAAAAGATACGCAGTATTTT
TRBJ2-5	-	TRBV6-1	TRBD1	CASSHLGSDREQYF	TGTGCCAGCAGTCACCTCGGAAGCGACAGGGAACAGTACTTC
TRBJ1-6	-	TRBV18	TRBD1	CASSPQGQRGSPLHF	TGTGCCAGCTCACCTCAGGGACAGCGTGGGTCACCCCTCCACTTT
TRBJ2-3	few	TRBV6-1	TRBD2	CASSEEGGRATDTQYF	TGTGCCAGCAGTGAAGAAGGCGGGAGGGCCACAGATACGCAGTATTTT
TRBJ2-1	-	TRBV11-2	TRBD2	CASSFRGSGEYNEQFF	TGTGCCAGCAGCTTTAGGGGTAGCGGGGAATACAATGAGCAGTTCTTC
TRBJ2-7	few	TRBV21-1	-	CASSRPGRTYEQYF	TGTGCCAGCAGCAGACCGGGACGGACCTACGAGCAGTACTTC
TRBJ1-2	-	TRBV12-3/TRBV12-4	-	CASSGDTNYGYTF	TGTGCCAGCAGTGGAGACACTAACTATGGCTACACCTTC
TRBJ1-2	once	TRBV12-3/TRBV12-4	-	CASRTWESGYTF	TGTGCCAGCAGGACTTGGGAGTCTGGCTACACCTTC
TRBJ2-7	-	TRBV7-8	TRBD2	CASSSTSGHYEQYF	TGTGCCAGCAGCTCGACTAGCGGCCACTACGAGCAGTACTTC
TRBJ1-5	-	TRBV28	TRBD1	CASSWDRGYGSNQPQHF	TGTGCCAGCAGTTGGGACAGGGGGTATGGAAGCAATCAGCCCCAGCATTTT
TRBJ2-7	few	TRBV6-1	-	CASSVTTVSYEQYF	TGTGCCAGCAGTGTTACGACGGTGAGCTACGAGCAGTACTTC
TRBJ1-4	-	TRBV20-1	-	CSARERNEKLFF	TGCAGTGCTAGAGAACGGAATGAAAAACTGTTTTTT
TRBJ1-5	-	TRBV6-2/TRBV6-3	TRBD1	CASSRQGISNQPQHF	TGTGCCAGCAGTCGACAGGGTATCAGCAATCAGCCCCAGCATTTT
TRBJ2-1	-	TRBV19	TRBD2	CASNPSGDLPGGEQFF	TGTGCCAGTAATCCTAGCGGGGATCTCCCCGGCGGGGAGCAGTTCTTC
TRBJ2-1	-	TRBV6-2/TRBV6-3	TRBD2	CASRHTGTSGTNEQFF	TGTGCCAGCAGGCATACCGGGACTAGCGGGACCAATGAGCAGTTCTTC
TRBJ2-5	few	TRBV7-2	TRBD2	CASSMGTSGRAEETQYF	TGTGCCAGCAGCATGGGGACTAGCGGGAGGGCCGAAGAGACCCAGTACTTC
TRBJ2-5	few	TRBV6-2/TRBV6-3	TRBD2	CASSYQGLAGGRETQYF	TGTGCCAGCAGTTATCAGGGACTAGCGGGAGGGCGAGAGACCCAGTACTTC
TRBJ2-3	-	TRBV11-3	-	CASTTGGSTDTQYF	TGTGCCAGCACCACCGGGGGTAGCACAGATACGCAGTATTTT
TRBJ2-5	-	TRBV5-1	-	CASSPLASSGETQYF	TGCGCCAGCAGCCCATTGGCGTCCTCAGGAGAGACCCAGTACTTC
TRBJ1-3	-	TRBV6-1	TRBD1	CASGAGTGDGNTIYF	TGTGCCAGCGGTGCCGGGACAGGGGACGGAAACACCATATATTTT
TRBJ1-5	-	TRBV6-1	TRBD1	CASSENRGVNQPQHF	TGTGCCAGCAGTGAGAACAGGGGGGTAAATCAGCCCCAGCATTTT
TRBJ2-5	-	TRBV30	TRBD2	CAWSVEFGTSGGETQYF	TGTGCCTGGTCCGTCGAATTTGGGACTAGCGGGGGGGAGACCCAGTACTTC
TRBJ2-5	few	TRBV2	-	CASSEVRTDQETQYF	TGTGCCAGCAGTGAGGTGCGGACAGACCAAGAGACCCAGTACTTC
TRBJ1-2	-	TRBV2	-	CASMYGRGDNYGYTF	TGTGCCAGCATGTACGGGAGGGGGGATAACTATGGCTACACCTTC
TRBJ1-1	-	TRBV29-1	-	CSVEVSVEAFF	TGCAGCGTTGAAGTATCCGTCGAAGCTTTCTTT
TRBJ1-5	medium-sized	TRBV15	-	CATSVQGQGNQPQHF	TGTGCCACCAGCGTACAGGGTCAGGGGAATCAGCCCCAGCATTTT
TRBJ1-2	-	TRBV7-9	-	CASSLSGMDYGYTF	TGTGCCAGCAGCTTAAGTGGTATGGACTATGGCTACACCTTC